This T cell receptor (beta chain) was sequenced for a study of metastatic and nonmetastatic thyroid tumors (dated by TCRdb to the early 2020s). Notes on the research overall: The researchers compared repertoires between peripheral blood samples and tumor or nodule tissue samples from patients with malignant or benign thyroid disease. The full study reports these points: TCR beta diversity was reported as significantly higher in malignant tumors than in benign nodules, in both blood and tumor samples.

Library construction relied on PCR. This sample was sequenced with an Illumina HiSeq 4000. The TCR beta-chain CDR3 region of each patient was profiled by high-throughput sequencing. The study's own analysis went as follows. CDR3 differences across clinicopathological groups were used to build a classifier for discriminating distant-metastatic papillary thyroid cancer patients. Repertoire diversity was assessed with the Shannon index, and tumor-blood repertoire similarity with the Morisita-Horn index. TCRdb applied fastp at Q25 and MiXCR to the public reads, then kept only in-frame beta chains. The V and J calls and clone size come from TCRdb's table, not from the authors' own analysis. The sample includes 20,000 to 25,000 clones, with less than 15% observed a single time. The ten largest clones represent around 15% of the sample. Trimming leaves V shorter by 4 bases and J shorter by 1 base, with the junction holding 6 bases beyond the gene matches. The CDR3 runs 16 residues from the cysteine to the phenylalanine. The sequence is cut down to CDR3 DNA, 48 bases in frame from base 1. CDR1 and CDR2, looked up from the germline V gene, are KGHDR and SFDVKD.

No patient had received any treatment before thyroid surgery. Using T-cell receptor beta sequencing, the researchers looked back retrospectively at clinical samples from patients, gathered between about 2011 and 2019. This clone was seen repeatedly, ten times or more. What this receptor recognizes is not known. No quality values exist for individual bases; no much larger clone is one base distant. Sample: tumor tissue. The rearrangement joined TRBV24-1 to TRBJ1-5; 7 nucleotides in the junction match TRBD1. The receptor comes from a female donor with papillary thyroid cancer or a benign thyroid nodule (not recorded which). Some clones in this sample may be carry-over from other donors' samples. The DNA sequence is TGTGCCACCAGTGACCGGACAGGTAACAGCAATCAGCCCCAGCATTTT. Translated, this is CATSDRTGNSNQPQHF.